This T cell receptor (beta chain) was recorded in a study of blood T cell repertoires in COVID-19 (dated by TCRdb to the early 2020s). Describing the broader study: Collaborator samples came from the United States, Italy and Spain and covered acute and convalescent phases of COVID-19. The prospective study material was composed of cDNA or gDNA derived from T cells, B-cell-depleted T cells, or PBMCs. Subjects who had been exposed to COVID-19, were actively infected with it, or had recovered from it provided the deeply sampled blood TCRbeta repertoires that made up the dataset. The repertoires were released in a freely available public database meant as a resource for research on the immune response to SARS-CoV-2. The samples were drawn from the first 160 participants of the ongoing ImmuneRACE study and from some 1,300 subjects provided by 6 global collaborators. Nearly every sample came with metadata listing a de-identified subject ID, COVID-19 status, age in years and sex. Where available, HLA class I and class II types were obtained from metadata supplied by the sample provider rather than from assay-based typing. On the study overall, not on this receptor specifically: How much clinical and demographic metadata was included differed by source and by participant, and the metadata was provided uncurated.

TCRbeta CDR3 regions were amplified from genomic DNA using the immunoSEQ Assay, a bias-controlled multiplex PCR. In the paper's pipeline: Nucleated cell counts per sample were estimated from amplification of reference gene primers within the assay. Sequence reads were collapsed and filtered to measure the absolute abundance of every unique TCRbeta CDR3 rearrangement. For each sample, productive Simpson clonality was calculated as the square root of Simpson's diversity index across productive rearrangements. The immuneACCESS repertoire file appears here via TCRdb, limited to in-frame rearrangements. These files lack a portion of the clones; in checked studies, under half of the deficit traces to unresolved V genes, and the cause of the others is not known. The DNA gave D and trimming, while V, J and clone size come from that table. The table for this sample lists 80,000 to 100,000 clones; roughly 87% of them were counted only once. Of the sample, 3% is held by the ten largest clones.

Remarks on this clone: What this receptor recognizes is not known. The record has no base qualities; no much larger clone is one base away.

Whole blood was collected in K2EDTA tubes by collaborating institutions according to the institutions' own protocols. For TCRbeta analysis, collaborator samples were shipped as frozen whole blood, as isolated PBMCs, or as DNA extracted from either sample type. The specimen was peripheral blood. The receptor was isolated from a woman between 45 and 60 years old with active or convalescent COVID-19.

The CDR3 here reads CASSSDRESYNEQFF. The sequenced DNA is TGTGCCAGCAGCTCTGACAGGGAATCCTACAATGAGCAGTTCTTC. The V and J segments used are TRBV7-6 and TRBJ2-1, and 7 bases in between align with TRBD1. For CDR1 and CDR2, the germline V gene lists SGHVS and FNYEAQ. The CDR3 covers 15 residues, taking in both the cysteine and the phenylalanine. The only DNA kept is the CDR3, 45 bases in frame from the first base. From V the trimming removes 4 bases and from J it removes 1 base, while the gene matches leave 4 bases of the junction unaccounted for.